What follows describes a single TCR beta chain. This entry is derived from a study of blood T cell repertoires in COVID-19. Study at large: Specimens from acute and convalescent COVID-19 originated in the United States, Italy and Spain. T cells, B-cell-depleted T cells, or PBMCs supplied cDNA or gDNA.

This CDR3 has 13 residues. V was clipped by 0 bases and J by 9 bases, with 9 bases between them. Germline CDR1 is WSHSY and CDR2 is SAAADI. Seattle's cohort entered during active infection and was followed longitudinally. Original analysis: Reference gene primer amplification gave estimated nucleated cell counts. Assay: immunoSEQ multiplex PCR; the TCRdb copy retains only in-frame clones and omits some. The D gene and trimming were derived from the DNA, and the V and J assignments and clone size from that table. The data show 250,000 to 350,000 clones, 80% to 85% seen once. This sequence originates from a person between 65 and 79 years old with COVID-19, enrolled during active disease. The material sequenced was peripheral blood. The chain links TRBV10-2 to TRBJ1-5; D is uncertain. Written as DNA, the CDR3 is TGCGCCAGCAGTGAGTCGGACTCAACGCCCCAGCATTTT. Protein sequence: CASSESDSTPQHF.